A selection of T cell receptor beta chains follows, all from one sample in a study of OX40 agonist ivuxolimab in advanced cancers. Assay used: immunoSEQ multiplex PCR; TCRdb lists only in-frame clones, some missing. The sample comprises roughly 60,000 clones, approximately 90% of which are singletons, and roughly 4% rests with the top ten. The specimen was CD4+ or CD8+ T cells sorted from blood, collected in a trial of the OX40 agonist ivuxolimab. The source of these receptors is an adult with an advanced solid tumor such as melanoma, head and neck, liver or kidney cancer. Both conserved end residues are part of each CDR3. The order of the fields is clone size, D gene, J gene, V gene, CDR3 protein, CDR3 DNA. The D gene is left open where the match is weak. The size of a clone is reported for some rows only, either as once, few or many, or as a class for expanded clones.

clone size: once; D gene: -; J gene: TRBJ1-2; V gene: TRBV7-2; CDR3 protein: CASSPSRGRSYGYTF; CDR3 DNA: TGTGCCAGCAGCCCCTCAAGGGGAAGGAGCTATGGCTACACCTTC
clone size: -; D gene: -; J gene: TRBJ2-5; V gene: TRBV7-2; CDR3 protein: CASSSTETQYF; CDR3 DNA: TGTGCCAGCAGCTCGACAGAGACCCAGTACTTC
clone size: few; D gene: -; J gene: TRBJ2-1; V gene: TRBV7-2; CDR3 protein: CASSRLNKFEQFF; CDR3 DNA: TGTGCCAGCAGCCGACTCAATAAATTTGAGCAGTTCTTC
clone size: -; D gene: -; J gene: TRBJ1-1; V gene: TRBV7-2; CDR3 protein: CASISNTGGASSAEAFF; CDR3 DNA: TGTGCCAGCATCTCTAATACAGGTGGGGCCTCGAGCGCTGAAGCTTTCTTT
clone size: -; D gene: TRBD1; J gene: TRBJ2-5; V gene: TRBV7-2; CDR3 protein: CASSSRQGYAETQYF; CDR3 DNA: TGTGCCAGCAGCTCCAGACAGGGGTACGCGGAGACCCAGTACTTC
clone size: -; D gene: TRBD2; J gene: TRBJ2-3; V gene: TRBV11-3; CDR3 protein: CACRRGGVSTDTQYF; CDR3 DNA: TGTGCCTGTCGTAGGGGAGGGGTTAGCACAGATACGCAGTATTTT
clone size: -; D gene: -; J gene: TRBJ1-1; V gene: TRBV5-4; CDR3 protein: CASSLEVSEAFF; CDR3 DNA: TGTGCCAGCAGCTTGGAAGTCTCTGAAGCTTTCTTT
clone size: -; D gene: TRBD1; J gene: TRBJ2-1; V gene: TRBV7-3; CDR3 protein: CASSGRQGSSSYNEQFF; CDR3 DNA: TGTGCCAGCAGCGGAAGACAGGGTTCAAGCTCCTACAATGAGCAGTTCTTC
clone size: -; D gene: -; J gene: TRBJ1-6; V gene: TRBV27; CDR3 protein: CASSLRLEFTPLHF; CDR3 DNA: TGTGCCAGCAGTTTAAGACTGGAGTTTACACCCCTCCACTTT
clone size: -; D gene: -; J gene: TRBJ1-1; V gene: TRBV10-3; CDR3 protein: CATSRGDTEAFF; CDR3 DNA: TGTGCCACCAGTCGTGGGGACACTGAAGCTTTCTTT
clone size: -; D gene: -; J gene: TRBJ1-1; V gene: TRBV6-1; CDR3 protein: CASSDNRNTEAFF; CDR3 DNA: TGTGCCAGCAGTGATAATCGGAACACTGAAGCTTTCTTT
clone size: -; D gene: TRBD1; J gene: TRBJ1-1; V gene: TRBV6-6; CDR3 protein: CASTTGEATEAFF; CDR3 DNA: TGTGCCAGCACCACAGGGGAGGCCACTGAAGCTTTCTTT
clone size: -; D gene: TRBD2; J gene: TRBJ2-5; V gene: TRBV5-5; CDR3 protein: CASFLAGDSPGTQYF; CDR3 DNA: TGTGCCAGCTTCCTAGCGGGGGATTCCCCAGGGACCCAGTACTTC
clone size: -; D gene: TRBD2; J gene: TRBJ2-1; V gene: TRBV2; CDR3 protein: CASRELAGGEQFF; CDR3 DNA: TGTGCCAGCAGAGAACTAGCGGGAGGAGAGCAGTTCTTC
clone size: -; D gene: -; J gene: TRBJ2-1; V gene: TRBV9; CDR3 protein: CASSVVGSSYNEQFF; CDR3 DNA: TGTGCCAGCAGCGTAGTGGGGAGCTCCTACAATGAGCAGTTCTTC
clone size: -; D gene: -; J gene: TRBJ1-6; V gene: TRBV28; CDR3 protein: CASHSYRGVNSPLHF; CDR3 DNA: TGTGCCAGCCATTCTTATCGGGGGGTAAATTCACCCCTCCACTTT
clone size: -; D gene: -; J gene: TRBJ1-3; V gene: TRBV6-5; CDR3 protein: CASSLGHSSGNTIYF; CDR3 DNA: TGTGCCAGCAGTTTGGGACATTCCTCTGGAAACACCATATATTTT
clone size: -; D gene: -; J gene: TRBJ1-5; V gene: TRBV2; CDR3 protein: CASTPGVVGNQPQHF; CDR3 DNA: TGTGCCAGCACCCCAGGGGTAGTTGGCAATCAGCCCCAGCATTTT
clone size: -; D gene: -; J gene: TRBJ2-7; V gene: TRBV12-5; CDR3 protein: CASGLGTRGNEQYF; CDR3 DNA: TGTGCTAGTGGTTTGGGGACGCGAGGGAACGAGCAGTACTTC
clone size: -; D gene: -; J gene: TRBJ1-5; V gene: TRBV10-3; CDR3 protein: CAISGGQSNQPQHF; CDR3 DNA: TGTGCCATCAGTGGCGGACAGAGCAATCAGCCCCAGCATTTT